This TCR beta chain was sequenced during a study of T cell clonotyping in hematopoietic cell transplantation. As concerns this clone: Its target is unknown.

Trimming removed 3 bases from V and 6 bases from J, with 13 bases in between. This CDR3 has 13 residues. CDR1 is SGDLS and CDR2 is YYNGEE in the germline V gene. Samples: about 28 days before transplant, then days 30, 100 and 180 after. Findings of the study overall: Few recipient clonotypes overlapped donors; over 95% were de novo at given depth. Pathologically expanded recipient clonotypes increased progressively from day 30 to day 180 as diversity fell.

Method: immunoSEQ multiplex PCR; TCRdb's copy keeps in-frame clones and lacks some. In the table there are more than 7,000 clones, 85% of which are singletons. This specimen was PBMCs, taken 180 days after allogeneic stem cell transplant. This TCR was recovered from a female patient aged 30 to 40 who had an allogeneic stem cell transplant, so the T cells may come from the graft donor. Some clones in this sample may be carry-over from other donors' samples. The chain employs TRBV9 and TRBJ2-7; TRBD1 is a possible D gene (6 bases). CDR3 nucleotides: TGTGCCAGCAGCGGGGAGACAGGTTCCGAGCAGTACTTC. This encodes CASSGETGSEQYF.